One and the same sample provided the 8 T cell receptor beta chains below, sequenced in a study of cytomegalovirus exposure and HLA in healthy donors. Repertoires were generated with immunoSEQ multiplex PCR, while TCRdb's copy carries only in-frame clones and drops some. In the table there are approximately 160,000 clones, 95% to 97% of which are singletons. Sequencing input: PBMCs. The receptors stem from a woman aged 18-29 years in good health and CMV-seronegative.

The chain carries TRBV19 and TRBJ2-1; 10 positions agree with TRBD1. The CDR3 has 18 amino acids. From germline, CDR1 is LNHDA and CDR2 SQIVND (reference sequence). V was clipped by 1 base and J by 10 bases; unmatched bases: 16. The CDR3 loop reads CASSIVPITGTGEGEQFF. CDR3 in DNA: TGTGCCAGTAGTATAGTCCCCATCACCGGGACAGGGGAGGGGGAGCAGTTCTTC.

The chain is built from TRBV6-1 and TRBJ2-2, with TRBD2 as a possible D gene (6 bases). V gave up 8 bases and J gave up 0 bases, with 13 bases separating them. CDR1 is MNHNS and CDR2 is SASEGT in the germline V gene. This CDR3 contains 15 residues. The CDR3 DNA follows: TGTGCCAGCGTAACGGGACTCACGAACACCGGGGAGCTGTTTTTT. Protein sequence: CASVTGLTNTGELFF.

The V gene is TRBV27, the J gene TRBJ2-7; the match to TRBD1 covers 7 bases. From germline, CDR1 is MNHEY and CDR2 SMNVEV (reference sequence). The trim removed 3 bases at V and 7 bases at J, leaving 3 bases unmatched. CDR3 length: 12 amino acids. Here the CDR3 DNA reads TGTGCCAGCAGTTTGACAGGGAGTGAGCAGTACTTC. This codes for CASSLTGSEQYF.

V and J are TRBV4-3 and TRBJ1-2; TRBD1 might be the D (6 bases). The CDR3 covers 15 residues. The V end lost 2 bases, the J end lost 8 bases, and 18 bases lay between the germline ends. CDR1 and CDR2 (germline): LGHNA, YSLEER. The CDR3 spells CASSQTVLGGQGYTF. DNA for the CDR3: TGCGCCAGCAGCCAAACCGTCCTTGGGGGCCAGGGCTACACCTTC.

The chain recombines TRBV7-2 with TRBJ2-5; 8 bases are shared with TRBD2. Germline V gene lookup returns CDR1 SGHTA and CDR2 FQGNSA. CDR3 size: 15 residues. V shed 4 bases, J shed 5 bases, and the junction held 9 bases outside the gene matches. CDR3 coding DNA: TGTGCCAGCAGCTCCCGACTAGCGCCGGGGGAGACCCAGTACTTC. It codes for CASSSRLAPGETQYF.

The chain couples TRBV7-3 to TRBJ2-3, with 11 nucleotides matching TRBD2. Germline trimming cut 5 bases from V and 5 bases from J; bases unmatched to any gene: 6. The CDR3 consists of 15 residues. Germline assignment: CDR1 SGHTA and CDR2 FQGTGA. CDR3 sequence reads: CASSPLAGARDTQYF. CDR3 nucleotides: TGTGCCAGCAGCCCACTAGCGGGGGCTAGAGATACGCAGTATTTT.

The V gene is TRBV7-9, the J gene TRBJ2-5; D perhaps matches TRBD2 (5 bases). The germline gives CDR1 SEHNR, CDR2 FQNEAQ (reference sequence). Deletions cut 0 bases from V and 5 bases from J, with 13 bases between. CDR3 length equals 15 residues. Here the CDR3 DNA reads TGTGCCAGCAGCTTAGCGCGAACCGGCGGGGAGACCCAGTACTTC. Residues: CASSLARTGGETQYF.

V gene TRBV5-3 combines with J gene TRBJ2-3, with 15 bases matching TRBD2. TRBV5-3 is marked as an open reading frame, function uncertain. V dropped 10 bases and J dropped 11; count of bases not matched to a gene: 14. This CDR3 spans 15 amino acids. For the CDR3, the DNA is TGTGCCGGACGGGATCGGACTAGCGGGGGGGCCTGGCAGTATTTT. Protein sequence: CAGRDRTSGGAWQYF.